This T cell receptor (beta chain) was found in a study of blood T cell repertoires in COVID-19. Turning to the study itself: The United States, Italy and Spain provided the acute and convalescent COVID-19 samples. T cells, B-cell-depleted T cells, or PBMCs provided the cDNA or gDNA that served as material.

This clone was recorded once. CDR3 length equals 12 residues. In germline, CDR1 is SGHRS, CDR2 YFSETQ. Trimming stripped 1 base from V and 3 bases from J, with 3 bases between. Per the original methods: Nucleated cell number was recorded as an estimate derived from reference gene primer amplification. Data came from immunoSEQ multiplex PCR; TCRdb stores just in-frame clones and leaves some out. That table supplies the V and J calls and clone size; D and trimming were determined from the DNA. The table records some 120,000 clones, 88% of them present only once. This receptor was identified in a man between 50 and 59 years old with acute or convalescent COVID-19. This sequence joins TRBV5-1 and TRBJ2-3; unclear D gene. Sequencing was performed on peripheral blood. DNA for the CDR3: TGCGCCAGCAGCTTGCCGACAGATACGCAGTATTTT. Residues: CASSLPTDTQYF.